Listed below are T cell receptor beta chains from one sample, sequenced in a study of technical replicates of blood from a few donors. Profiling relied on immunoSEQ multiplex PCR, and the TCRdb table lists in-frame clones only, not all of them. The sample contains 53,000 or so clones, roughly 95% of which appear only once. Specimen: PBMCs. These TCRs come from a human donor in good health. Some clones in this sample may be carry-over from other donors' samples. CDR3s include the opening cysteine and the closing phenylalanine or tryptophan. D genes are given only for firm matches. Rows give clone size only sometimes, using once, few, many, or a class for an expanded clone.

d_gene: NA; abundance: NA; j_gene: TRBJ2-7; v_gene: TRBV7-9; CDR3aa: CASSPTTVPYEQYF; CDR3nt: TGTGCCAGCAGCCCCACGACAGTCCCCTACGAGCAGTACTTC
d_gene: TRBD2; abundance: NA; j_gene: TRBJ2-5; v_gene: TRBV5-1; CDR3aa: CASRVKAGETGGAQYF; CDR3nt: TGCGCCAGCAGGGTGAAAGCGGGGGAAACCGGGGGGGCCCAGTACTTC
d_gene: NA; abundance: NA; j_gene: TRBJ1-2; v_gene: TRBV7-3; CDR3aa: CASSLAGGFHGYTF; CDR3nt: TGTGCCAGCAGCTTGGCGGGGGGGTTTCATGGCTACACCTTC
d_gene: NA; abundance: once; j_gene: TRBJ2-1; v_gene: TRBV4-1; CDR3aa: CASSQETGPGNEQFF; CDR3nt: TGCGCCAGCAGCCAAGAGACTGGTCCCGGCAATGAGCAGTTCTTC
d_gene: NA; abundance: NA; j_gene: TRBJ2-2; v_gene: TRBV4-3; CDR3aa: CASSQDSRPTEGPRVGELFF; CDR3nt: TGCGCCAGCAGCCAAGATTCCCGACCGACGGAGGGGCCGCGAGTCGGGGAGCTGTTTTTT
d_gene: NA; abundance: once; j_gene: TRBJ2-7; v_gene: TRBV25-1; CDR3aa: CASSPGSGQFSYEQYF; CDR3nt: TGTGCCAGCAGTCCGGGTTCAGGACAGTTTTCCTACGAGCAGTACTTC
d_gene: NA; abundance: NA; j_gene: TRBJ1-1; v_gene: TRBV6-5; CDR3aa: CASSKTAYTEAFF; CDR3nt: TGTGCCAGCAGTAAAACAGCCTACACTGAAGCTTTCTTT
d_gene: NA; abundance: NA; j_gene: TRBJ1-2; v_gene: TRBV30; CDR3aa: CACNPGKWGYTF; CDR3nt: TGTGCCTGCAACCCAGGAAAATGGGGCTACACCTTC
d_gene: NA; abundance: NA; j_gene: TRBJ1-1; v_gene: TRBV11-2; CDR3aa: CASRPIKRGAEAFF; CDR3nt: TGTGCCAGCAGACCCATCAAACGGGGAGCCGAAGCTTTCTTT
d_gene: TRBD1; abundance: NA; j_gene: TRBJ1-2; v_gene: TRBV6-1; CDR3aa: CASSAGDRDRGYTF; CDR3nt: TGTGCCAGCAGTGCAGGGGACAGGGACAGGGGCTACACCTTC
d_gene: NA; abundance: NA; j_gene: TRBJ2-7; v_gene: TRBV7-8; CDR3aa: CASSLAEGYEQYF; CDR3nt: TGTGCCAGCAGCTTAGCGGAGGGCTACGAGCAGTACTTC
d_gene: NA; abundance: NA; j_gene: TRBJ2-6; v_gene: TRBV7-2; CDR3aa: CASSLGSRGANVLTF; CDR3nt: TGTGCCAGCAGCTTAGGCTCTAGGGGGGCCAACGTCCTGACTTTC
d_gene: NA; abundance: once; j_gene: TRBJ1-5; v_gene: TRBV10-3; CDR3aa: CATGPGSGGNNQPQHF; CDR3nt: TGTGCCACCGGCCCGGGGTCGGGGGGCAACAATCAGCCCCAGCATTTT
d_gene: NA; abundance: NA; j_gene: TRBJ1-6; v_gene: TRBV11-1; CDR3aa: CASSLVGDSPLHF; CDR3nt: TGTGCCAGCAGCTTAGTCGGGGATTCACCCCTCCACTTT
d_gene: TRBD2; abundance: NA; j_gene: TRBJ2-1; v_gene: TRBV2; CDR3aa: CASSGLAGLDEQFF; CDR3nt: TGTGCCAGCAGTGGACTAGCGGGGTTGGATGAGCAGTTCTTC
d_gene: TRBD1; abundance: NA; j_gene: TRBJ1-2; v_gene: TRBV7-2; CDR3aa: CASSTRTGNGYTF; CDR3nt: TGTGCCAGCAGCACACGGACAGGGAACGGCTACACCTTC
d_gene: NA; abundance: NA; j_gene: TRBJ1-5; v_gene: TRBV29-1; CDR3aa: CSVVIENSNQPQHF; CDR3nt: TGCAGCGTTGTAATAGAAAATAGCAATCAGCCCCAGCATTTT
d_gene: NA; abundance: NA; j_gene: TRBJ1-2; v_gene: TRBV7-8; CDR3aa: CASSLEGPEGYTF; CDR3nt: TGTGCCAGCAGCTTAGAAGGTCCGGAGGGCTACACCTTC
d_gene: TRBD1; abundance: once; j_gene: TRBJ1-2; v_gene: TRBV7-3; CDR3aa: CASSPGDRGGYTF; CDR3nt: TGTGCCAGCAGCCCTGGGGACAGGGGCGGCTACACCTTC
d_gene: NA; abundance: few; j_gene: TRBJ1-6; v_gene: TRBV13; CDR3aa: CASSFGWSSYNSPLHF; CDR3nt: TGTGCCAGCAGCTTTGGTTGGAGCTCCTATAATTCACCCCTCCACTTT
d_gene: NA; abundance: NA; j_gene: TRBJ2-3; v_gene: TRBV2; CDR3aa: CASSESGTPTDTQYF; CDR3nt: TGTGCCAGCAGTGAATCCGGGACTCCCACAGATACGCAGTATTTT
d_gene: NA; abundance: NA; j_gene: TRBJ2-1; v_gene: TRBV7-6; CDR3aa: CASSHPRGWNEQFF; CDR3nt: TGTGCCAGCAGCCACCCTCGGGGTTGGAATGAGCAGTTCTTC
d_gene: TRBD1; abundance: NA; j_gene: TRBJ2-7; v_gene: TRBV29-1; CDR3aa: CSVEDRARSYEQYF; CDR3nt: TGCAGCGTTGAGGACAGGGCCCGCTCCTACGAGCAGTACTTC
d_gene: NA; abundance: once; j_gene: TRBJ2-1; v_gene: TRBV30; CDR3aa: CAWGSRRTYNEQFF; CDR3nt: TGTGCCTGGGGTAGCCGGAGAACCTACAATGAGCAGTTCTTC
d_gene: TRBD1; abundance: few; j_gene: TRBJ2-3; v_gene: TRBV6-4; CDR3aa: CASSDSRDRGSDTQYF; CDR3nt: TGTGCCAGCAGTGATTCGCGGGACAGGGGGTCGGATACGCAGTATTTT
d_gene: TRBD2; abundance: NA; j_gene: TRBJ2-5; v_gene: TRBV7-8; CDR3aa: CATAGGRARETQYF; CDR3nt: TGTGCCACAGCCGGGGGGAGGGCTAGGGAGACCCAGTACTTC
d_gene: TRBD1; abundance: NA; j_gene: TRBJ1-1; v_gene: TRBV6-5; CDR3aa: CASSYSPTGRTEAFF; CDR3nt: TGTGCCAGCAGTTACTCTCCGACAGGGCGGACTGAAGCTTTCTTT
d_gene: NA; abundance: NA; j_gene: TRBJ2-6; v_gene: TRBV30; CDR3aa: CAWDREVYSGANVLTF; CDR3nt: TGTGCCTGGGACAGGGAGGTTTACTCTGGGGCCAACGTCCTGACTTTC
d_gene: TRBD1; abundance: medium-sized; j_gene: TRBJ2-1; v_gene: TRBV12-5; CDR3aa: CASGDPGQGATNEQFF; CDR3nt: TGTGCTAGTGGTGACCCGGGACAGGGGGCGACCAATGAGCAGTTCTTC
d_gene: NA; abundance: NA; j_gene: TRBJ1-2; v_gene: TRBV7-2; CDR3aa: CASSPGRVERHGYTF; CDR3nt: TGTGCCAGCAGCCCCGGCCGGGTTGAAAGACATGGCTACACCTTC
d_gene: NA; abundance: NA; j_gene: TRBJ2-7; v_gene: TRBV5-5; CDR3aa: CASSLEWGTPISYEQYF; CDR3nt: TGTGCCAGCAGCCTGGAGTGGGGGACACCCATCTCCTACGAGCAGTACTTC
d_gene: TRBD1; abundance: NA; j_gene: TRBJ1-1; v_gene: TRBV30; CDR3aa: CACQGGARMNTEAFF; CDR3nt: TGTGCCTGCCAAGGGGGCGCCCGGATGAACACTGAAGCTTTCTTT
d_gene: TRBD1; abundance: NA; j_gene: TRBJ1-2; v_gene: TRBV19; CDR3aa: CASSRDRFYGYTF; CDR3nt: TGTGCCAGTAGTCGGGACAGATTCTATGGCTACACCTTC
d_gene: NA; abundance: NA; j_gene: TRBJ2-3; v_gene: TRBV5-3; CDR3aa: CARSLEGPADSTDTQYF; CDR3nt: TGTGCCAGAAGCTTGGAAGGGCCAGCGGACAGCACAGATACGCAGTATTTT
d_gene: NA; abundance: NA; j_gene: TRBJ2-3; v_gene: TRBV6-5; CDR3aa: CASKKGGLRTDTQYF; CDR3nt: TGTGCCAGCAAAAAGGGGGGGCTACGGACAGATACGCAGTATTTT
d_gene: NA; abundance: NA; j_gene: TRBJ1-2; v_gene: TRBV27; CDR3aa: CASSTGIALGYTF; CDR3nt: TGTGCCAGCAGTACGGGGATAGCCCTTGGCTACACCTTC
d_gene: TRBD2; abundance: few; j_gene: TRBJ2-1; v_gene: TRBV4-1; CDR3aa: CASSRSSGLLGPYNEQFF; CDR3nt: TGCGCCAGCAGCCGCTCTAGCGGTCTCCTCGGGCCTTACAATGAGCAGTTCTTC
d_gene: TRBD2; abundance: NA; j_gene: TRBJ2-5; v_gene: TRBV7-9; CDR3aa: CASSPLAGSGETQYF; CDR3nt: TGTGCCAGCAGCCCTCTAGCGGGTTCGGGGGAGACCCAGTACTTC
d_gene: TRBD1; abundance: NA; j_gene: TRBJ1-2; v_gene: TRBV9; CDR3aa: CASSAQGQGLRYGYTF; CDR3nt: TGTGCCAGCAGCGCCCAGGGACAGGGGCTGAGATATGGCTACACCTTC
d_gene: TRBD1; abundance: once; j_gene: TRBJ2-7; v_gene: TRBV7-2; CDR3aa: CASSWDRGEPYEQYF; CDR3nt: TGTGCCAGCAGCTGGGACAGGGGGGAGCCCTACGAGCAGTACTTC
d_gene: TRBD1; abundance: NA; j_gene: TRBJ1-4; v_gene: TRBV6-1; CDR3aa: CASSDRGQGTLEKLFF; CDR3nt: TGTGCCAGCAGTGACCGGGGACAGGGGACGTTGGAAAAACTGTTTTTT
d_gene: NA; abundance: NA; j_gene: TRBJ2-7; v_gene: TRBV21-1; CDR3aa: CASKGRASGRDSYEQYF; CDR3nt: TGTGCCAGCAAGGGGAGGGCTAGCGGGAGGGATTCCTACGAGCAGTACTTC
d_gene: NA; abundance: once; j_gene: TRBJ2-5; v_gene: TRBV18; CDR3aa: CASSFGRRGETQYF; CDR3nt: TGTGCCAGCTCCTTCGGACGCAGGGGAGAGACCCAGTACTTC
d_gene: TRBD2; abundance: NA; j_gene: TRBJ2-5; v_gene: TRBV19; CDR3aa: CASSIGLAGEETQYF; CDR3nt: TGTGCCAGTAGTATAGGACTAGCGGGGGAAGAGACCCAGTACTTC
d_gene: NA; abundance: NA; j_gene: TRBJ1-2; v_gene: TRBV7-9; CDR3aa: CASSLDGLANYGYTF; CDR3nt: TGTGCCAGCAGCTTAGATGGACTCGCTAACTATGGCTACACCTTC
d_gene: TRBD1; abundance: NA; j_gene: TRBJ1-1; v_gene: TRBV19; CDR3aa: CASSPTGGLNTEAFF; CDR3nt: TGTGCCAGTAGTCCCACAGGGGGCCTAAACACTGAAGCTTTCTTT